This T cell receptor (beta chain) derives from a study of T cell responses to AZD1222 COVID-19 vaccine. Sequenced by immunoSEQ multiplex PCR; TCRdb stores in-frame clones only, minus some. The table lists 130,000 or so clones, 70% to 90% of them singletons. The CDR3 is 19 residues long. Germline CDR1 and CDR2: MNHEY and SVGEGT. V lost 5 bases, J lost 3 bases, and 16 bases stayed unmatched. This clone was detected only a few times. The specimen comprised peripheral blood, sampled 28 days after the second AZD1222 dose. The clonotype originates from an adult who received the AZD1222 COVID-19 vaccine. V usage is TRBV6-2 or TRBV6-3 and J usage is TRBJ2-1; TRBD2 matches 10 bases. The CDR3 nucleotides read TGTGCCAGCAGTCCACCAGGGGCTTCTAGCGGGGGTTACTACAATGAGCAGTTCTTC. Protein sequence: CASSPPGASSGGYYNEQFF.